Here is one T cell receptor beta chain with its context. Its antigen has not been determined. No base quality information exists; no much larger clone differs at one position. The data were obtained in a study of blood T cell repertoires in COVID-19 (dated by TCRdb to about 2020). For the wider study: Samples from collaborators originated in the United States, Italy and Spain and spanned both the acute and convalescent phases of COVID-19. The prospective study material was composed of cDNA or gDNA derived from T cells, B-cell-depleted T cells, or PBMCs. Deeply sampled blood TCRbeta repertoires from subjects exposed to, actively infected with, or recovered from COVID-19 were included in the dataset. The repertoires were released in a freely available public database intended as a resource for research on the immune response to SARS-CoV-2. The samples were drawn from two sources: the first 160 participants of the ongoing ImmuneRACE study, and 1,200 or so subjects contributed by 6 global collaborators. A de-identified subject ID, COVID-19 status, age in years and sex were almost always included in the sample metadata. Where HLA class I and class II types were available, the types were taken from metadata supplied by the sample provider, not from assay-based typing.

The CDR3 spans 12 residues, from the cysteine through the phenylalanine. Solely the CDR3 DNA is kept, with 36 bases framed from the first base. Based on the germline V gene, the CDR1 and CDR2 sequences are SGHTA and FQGNSA. V is reduced by 3 bases and J by 10 bases, leaving a spacing of 12 bases between them. Overall results and qualifications from the work: The quantity of clinical and demographic metadata differed by source and by participant and was supplied without curation.

Collaborating institutions collected whole blood in K2EDTA tubes following their own protocols. Collaborator samples were shipped for TCRbeta analysis as frozen whole blood, isolated PBMCs, or DNA extracted from either sample type. TCRbeta CDR3 regions were amplified from genomic DNA using the immunoSEQ Assay, a bias-controlled multiplex PCR. On the study's bioinformatics: The number of nucleated cells in each sample was estimated by amplification of reference gene primers within the assay. To quantify the absolute abundance of each unique TCRbeta CDR3 rearrangement, sequence reads were collapsed and filtered. For each sample, productive Simpson clonality was calculated by taking the square root of Simpson's diversity index across productive rearrangements. What TCRdb holds here is the immuneACCESS table cut down to in-frame rearrangements. Part of the clones is not present; checked against another copy, under half of the missing clones reflect an unresolved V gene, and the others are unexplained. V, J and clone size reflect that table, while D and trimming were determined from the DNA. Counted in this sample were 180,000 or so clones; roughly 89% of them appeared once. The biggest ten clones account for about 4% of the sample.

The sample consisted of peripheral blood. The chain employs TRBV7-2 and TRBJ1-1; the best D guess is TRBD1, with 5 bases matching. The sequence was collected from a man aged 18-30 years with active or convalescent COVID-19. The CDR3 amino acid sequence is: CASSFQGLGAFF. The DNA sequence follows: TGTGCCAGCAGCTTTCAGGGTTTGGGAGCTTTCTTT.